The T cell receptor beta chain described here comes from a study of blood T cell repertoires in COVID-19. Using immunoSEQ multiplex PCR, the repertoire was profiled, and TCRdb retains in-frame clones only, with some absent. This table has some 80,000 clones, approximately 80% appearing once. Sequences were obtained from peripheral blood. This receptor was obtained from a woman in her 70s with acute or convalescent COVID-19.

The CDR3 nucleotides are TGTGCCATCAGTGAGTCGAGGTGGGAGGGGTCCTACGAGCAGTACTTC. This sequence encodes CAISESRWEGSYEQYF. The V and J genes are TRBV10-3 and TRBJ2-7, with 7 bases lining up with TRBD2. Germline V CDR1 and CDR2: ENHRY, SYGVKD. The CDR3 runs to 16 residues. The ends lost 0 bases at V and 1 base at J; junction bases unmatched: 6.